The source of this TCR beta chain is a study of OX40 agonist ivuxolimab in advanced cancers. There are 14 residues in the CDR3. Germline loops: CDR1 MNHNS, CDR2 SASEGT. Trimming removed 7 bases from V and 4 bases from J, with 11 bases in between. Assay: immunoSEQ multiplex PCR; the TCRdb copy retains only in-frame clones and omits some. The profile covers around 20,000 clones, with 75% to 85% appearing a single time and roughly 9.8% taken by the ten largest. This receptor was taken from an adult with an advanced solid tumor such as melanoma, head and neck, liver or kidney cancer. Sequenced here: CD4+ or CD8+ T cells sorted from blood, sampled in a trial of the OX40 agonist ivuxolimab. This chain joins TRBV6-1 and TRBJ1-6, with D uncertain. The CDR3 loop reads CASNPGPYNSPLHF. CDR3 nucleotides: TGTGCCAGCAATCCCGGCCCTTATAATTCACCCCTCCACTTT.